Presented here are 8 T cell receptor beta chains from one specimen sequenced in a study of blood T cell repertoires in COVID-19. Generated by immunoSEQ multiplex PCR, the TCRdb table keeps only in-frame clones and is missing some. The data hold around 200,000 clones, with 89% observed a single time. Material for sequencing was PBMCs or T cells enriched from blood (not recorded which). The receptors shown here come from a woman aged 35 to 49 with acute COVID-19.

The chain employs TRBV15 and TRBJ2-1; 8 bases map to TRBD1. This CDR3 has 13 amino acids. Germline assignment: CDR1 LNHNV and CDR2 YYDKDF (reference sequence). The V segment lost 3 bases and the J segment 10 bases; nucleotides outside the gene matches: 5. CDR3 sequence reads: CATSRGTGGEQFF. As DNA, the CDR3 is TGTGCCACCAGCAGGGGCACAGGGGGAGAGCAGTTCTTC.

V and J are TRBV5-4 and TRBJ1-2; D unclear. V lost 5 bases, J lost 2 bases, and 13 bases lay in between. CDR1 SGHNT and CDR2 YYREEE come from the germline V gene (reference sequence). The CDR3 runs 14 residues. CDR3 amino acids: CASRTQNSNYGYTF. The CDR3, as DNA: TGTGCCAGCAGAACACAGAACTCAAACTATGGCTACACCTTC.

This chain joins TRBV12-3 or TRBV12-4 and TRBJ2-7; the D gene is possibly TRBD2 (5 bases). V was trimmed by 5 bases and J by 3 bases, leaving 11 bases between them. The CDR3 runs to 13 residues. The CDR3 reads CASSAGVYYEQYF. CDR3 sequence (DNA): TGTGCCAGCAGTGCGGGTGTATACTACGAGCAGTACTTC.

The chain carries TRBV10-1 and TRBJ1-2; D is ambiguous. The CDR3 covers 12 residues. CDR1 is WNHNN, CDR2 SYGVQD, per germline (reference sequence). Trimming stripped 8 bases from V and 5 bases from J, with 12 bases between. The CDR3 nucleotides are TGCGCCAGCCCGGTGGAGTTATATGGCTACACCTTC. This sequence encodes CASPVELYGYTF.

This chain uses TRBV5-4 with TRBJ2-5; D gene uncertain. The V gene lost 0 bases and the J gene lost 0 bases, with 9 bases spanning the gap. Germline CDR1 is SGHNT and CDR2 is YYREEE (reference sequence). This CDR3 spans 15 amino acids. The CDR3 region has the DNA TGTGCCAGCAGCTTGGACAGATTGTACCAAGAGACCCAGTACTTC. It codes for CASSLDRLYQETQYF.

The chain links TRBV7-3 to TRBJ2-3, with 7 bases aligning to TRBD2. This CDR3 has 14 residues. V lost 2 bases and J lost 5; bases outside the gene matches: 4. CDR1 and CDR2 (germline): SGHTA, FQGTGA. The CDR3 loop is CASSLGGGGDTQYF. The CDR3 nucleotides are TGTGCCAGCAGCTTAGGTGGCGGGGGAGATACGCAGTATTTT.

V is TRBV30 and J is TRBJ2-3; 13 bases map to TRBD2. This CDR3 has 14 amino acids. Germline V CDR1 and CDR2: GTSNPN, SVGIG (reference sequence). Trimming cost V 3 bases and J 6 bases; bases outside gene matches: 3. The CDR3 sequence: CAWRLAGGLDTQYF. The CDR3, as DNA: TGTGCCTGGAGACTAGCGGGGGGGCTGGATACGCAGTATTTT.

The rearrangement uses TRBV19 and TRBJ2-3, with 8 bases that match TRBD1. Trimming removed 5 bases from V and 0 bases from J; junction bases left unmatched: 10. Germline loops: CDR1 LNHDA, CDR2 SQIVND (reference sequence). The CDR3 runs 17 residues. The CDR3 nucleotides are TGTGCCAGTAGTGGGGCGACAGGGGCCCTGAGCACAGATACGCAGTATTTT. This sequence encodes CASSGATGALSTDTQYF. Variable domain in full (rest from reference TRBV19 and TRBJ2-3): DGGITQSPKYLFRKEGQNVTLSCEQNLNHDAMYWYRQDPGQGLRLIYYSQIVNDFQKGDIAEGYSVSREKKESFPLTVTSAQKNPTAFYLCASSGATGALSTDTQYFGPGTRLTVL.